This TCR beta chain was documented in a study of vaccination effects on CD4 cells after COVID-19. On the study more broadly: Participants got two doses of BNT162b2 or mRNA-1273 vaccine. General observations from the study: Spike-reactive clones in convalescents after vaccination were chiefly newly vaccine-induced.

The ViraFEST assay expanded antigen-specific CD4+ T cells with viral peptide pools before sequencing. When ten to eleven days of culture had elapsed, CD4+ T cells were isolated. Between March and December 2020, the person had a SARS-CoV-2 infection that PCR confirmed. In its sample, this clone was seen a few times. Its antigen is not known. TCRdb's table, derived via immunoSEQ multiplex PCR, lists solely in-frame clones and lacks some. The sample records approximately 22,000 clones, about 81% being singletons. This sequence originates from a human donor who had a prior SARS-CoV-2 infection. Here the sequenced sample was CD4+ T cells from PBMCs cultured with a peptide pool, taken before COVID-19 vaccination.

The CDR3, as DNA: TGTGCCAGCAGCCAAGGGGGAGGGGCGTTCTCCTACGAGCAGTACTTC. It translates to CASSQGGGAFSYEQYF. The rearrangement links TRBV3-1 (or the pseudogene TRBV3-2) to TRBJ2-7; TRBD2 agrees at 7 bases. The CDR3 contains 16 residues. V gave up 1 base and J gave up 0 bases; unmatched junction bases: 6. Germline V gene sequence: CDR1 LGHDT, CDR2 YNNKEL (reference sequence).